The clone carrying this TCR beta chain was detected once. The germline CDR1 and CDR2 sequences are SGDLS and YYNGEE. Trimming took 3 bases from V and 0 from J, leaving 9 bases between them. This CDR3 contains 15 residues. The data were taken from a study of blood T cell repertoires in COVID-19. Study at large: T cells, B-cell-depleted T cells, or PBMCs supplied cDNA or gDNA.

Clones were read by immunoSEQ multiplex PCR, and TCRdb kept only the in-frame ones, dropping some. Of roughly 380,000 clones listed, about nine tenths are singletons. This sequence was found in a woman in her sixties with COVID-19, enrolled during active disease. The chain couples TRBV9 to TRBJ2-2; D not certain. Sequences were obtained from peripheral blood. The CDR3 bases are TGTGCCAGCAGCGGTCAGATCTCGAACACCGGGGAGCTGTTTTTT. Protein: CASSGQISNTGELFF.